A single sample gave rise to the 16 T cell receptor beta chains below, sequenced in a study of cytomegalovirus exposure and HLA in healthy donors. The study ran its PCR with 60 Vbeta and 13 Jbeta primers. Libraries were prepared by immunoSEQ multiplex PCR; TCRdb keeps only in-frame clonotypes and omits some of them. Of 90,000 to 110,000 clones in the sample, about four fifths were seen once. The sequencing input was PBMCs. Source of these receptors: a woman aged 25 to 39 in good health and CMV-seronegative.

The chain couples TRBV5-1 to TRBJ2-2, with 7 bases aligning to TRBD1. Germline V gene data show CDR1 as SGHRS and CDR2 as YFSETQ. The CDR3 sequence is 14 residues long. Trimming at V came to 2 bases and at J to 7 bases, leaving 5 bases not matched to a gene. The CDR3 nucleotides are TGCGCCAGCAGCTTCCAGGGGGAACTCGGGGAGCTGTTTTTT. It encodes CASSFQGELGELFF.

The rearrangement uses TRBV5-1 and TRBJ2-3; 10 bases align to TRBD2. This CDR3 has 17 residues. Trimming removed 2 bases from V and 6 bases from J; junction bases left unmatched: 12. Germline V gene data show CDR1 as SGHRS and CDR2 as YFSETQ. CDR3 sequence reads: CASSFTSGREGSDTQYF. The CDR3 DNA is TGCGCCAGCAGCTTCACAAGCGGGAGGGAAGGGTCGGATACGCAGTATTTT.

The V and J genes are TRBV4-1 and TRBJ2-2; D might be TRBD1 (6 bases). CDR1 is MGHRA and CDR2 is YSYEKL in the germline V gene. The CDR3 is 16 residues long. Trimming pared 4 bases from V and 2 bases from J, leaving 14 bases between. The DNA of the CDR3 is TGCGCCAGCAGCCGACGGGACACAACTAACACCGGGGAGCTGTTTTTT. Translation gives CASSRRDTTNTGELFF.

This chain uses TRBV15 with TRBJ2-1, with 8 bases matching TRBD2. The CDR3 sequence is 17 residues long. V gave up 0 bases and J gave up 3 bases; unmatched junction bases: 7. CDR1 is LNHNV and CDR2 is YYDKDF in the germline V gene (reference sequence). The CDR3: CATSRDPGLAGYNEQFF. Written as DNA, the CDR3 is TGTGCCACCAGCAGAGATCCAGGGCTAGCGGGCTACAATGAGCAGTTCTTC.

This chain joins TRBV19 and TRBJ1-1; TRBD1 matches 10 bases. The CDR3 has 17 residues. Looked up from germline, CDR1 is LNHDA and CDR2 is SQIVND (reference sequence). Trimming at V came to 7 bases and at J to 0 bases, leaving 11 bases not matched to a gene. The CDR3 is CASIPGQGNPMNTEAFF. CDR3 DNA sequence: TGTGCCAGTATTCCGGGACAGGGGAACCCAATGAACACTGAAGCTTTCTTT.

This rearrangement joins TRBV19 to TRBJ1-5; 7 nucleotides line up with TRBD1. From germline, CDR1 is LNHDA and CDR2 SQIVND (reference sequence). This CDR3 spans 16 amino acids. V lost 5 bases to trimming and J lost 3 bases; unmatched junction nucleotides: 10. The CDR3 DNA is TGTGCCAGTAGTCCTGGGACAGAGGCGGCCAATCAGCCCCAGCATTTT. It is translated as CASSPGTEAANQPQHF.

This chain connects TRBV7-2 to TRBJ2-1; 13 nucleotides line up with TRBD2. CDR3 length: 17 amino acids. Germline V gives CDR1 SGHTA, CDR2 FQGNSA. V shed 5 bases, J shed 5 bases, and the junction held 9 bases outside the gene matches. DNA of the CDR3: TGTGCCAGCAGCCCGCGCCCGGGACTAGCGGGGCACAATGAGCAGTTCTTC. It codes for CASSPRPGLAGHNEQFF.

The chain couples TRBV6-5 to TRBJ2-7, with D possibly being TRBD2 (6 bases). Germline V gene sequence: CDR1 MNHEY, CDR2 SVGAGI. V gave up 2 bases and J gave up 0 bases, with 11 bases separating them. The length of the CDR3 is 15 residues. The CDR3 region is CASSYALAHSYEQYF. The CDR3 bases are TGTGCCAGCAGTTACGCGCTAGCGCACTCCTACGAGCAGTACTTC.

This clone was seen a single time. This rearrangement joins TRBV2 to TRBJ1-2, with 9 bases identical to TRBD1. The CDR3 spans 15 residues. Per the germline V gene, CDR1 is SNHLY and CDR2 is FYNNEI. Trimming cost V 6 bases and J 3 bases; bases outside gene matches: 8. CDR3 sequence (DNA): TGTGCCAGCAGGGTCGCACAGGGGGCAGACTATGGCTACACCTTC. The encoded protein is CASRVAQGADYGYTF.

The V call is TRBV5-4, the J call TRBJ2-5; TRBD2 matches 7 bases. From germline, CDR1 is SGHNT and CDR2 YYREEE (reference sequence). After removal of 0 bases from V and 2 bases from J, the junction contained 7 bases not matched to a gene. CDR3 length: 16 residues. The CDR3 bases are TGTGCCAGCAGCTTGGGAAAACTAGCGCATCAAGAGACCCAGTACTTC. Amino acids: CASSLGKLAHQETQYF. The full variable domain, in which reference TRBV5-4 and TRBJ2-5 provide the parts outside the CDR3, is ETGVTQSPTHLIKTRGQQVTLRCSSQSGHNTVSWYQQALGQGPQFIFQYYREEENGRGNFPPRFSGLQFPNYSSELNVNALELDDSALYLCASSLGKLAHQETQYFGPGTRLLVL.

The chain has TRBV2 and TRBJ2-2; a weak D match, TRBD1 (6 bases). The CDR3 spans 15 residues. Per the germline V gene, CDR1 is SNHLY and CDR2 is FYNNEI. V lost 3 bases, J lost 5 bases, and 13 bases lay in between. CDR3 region: CASSDGQGMTGELFF. In nucleotides, the CDR3 is TGTGCCAGCAGTGATGGTCAGGGGATGACCGGGGAGCTGTTTTTT.

The chain couples TRBV14 to TRBJ2-5; possibly TRBD1 for D (6 bases). This CDR3 spans 13 amino acids. Trimming stripped 4 bases from V and 2 bases from J, with 8 bases between. From germline, CDR1 is SGHDN and CDR2 FVKESK. For the CDR3, the DNA is TGTGCCAGCAGCCGGGGGCAGCAAGAGACCCAGTACTTC. Translating gives CASSRGQQETQYF.

The V and J genes are TRBV7-9 and TRBJ1-5; the D gene is possibly TRBD1 (5 bases). The CDR3 spans 14 residues. Germline-derived CDR1 and CDR2 are SEHNR and FQNEAQ (reference sequence). Trimming left V 3 bases short and J 2 bases short, with 8 bases between. CDR3 sequence: CASSLGGGNQPQHF. In nucleotides, the CDR3 is TGTGCCAGCAGCTTGGGGGGGGGCAATCAGCCCCAGCATTTT.

The count of this clone is one. The CDR3 DNA sequence: TGTGCTCTGCGGGGGAAGAACTATGGCTACACCTTC. It is translated as CALRGKNYGYTF. The chain combines TRBV30 with TRBJ1-2, with TRBD1 as a possible D gene (5 bases). This CDR3 is 12 amino acids long. The germline gives CDR1 GTSNPN, CDR2 SVGIG (reference sequence).

The chain combines TRBV18 with TRBJ2-1; TRBD2 aligns across 10 bases. CDR1 and CDR2 from the germline V gene are KGHSH and LQKENI. The CDR3 has 16 residues. V lost 2 bases, J lost 7 bases, and 8 bases stayed unmatched. CDR3 nucleotide sequence: TGTGCCAGCTCACCAAATGACGCGACTAGCGGGAATGAGCAGTTCTTC. As protein: CASSPNDATSGNEQFF.

The chain recombines TRBV7-2 with TRBJ2-3; 10 bases line up with TRBD2. This CDR3 spans 17 amino acids. Germline CDR1 reads SGHTA; CDR2 reads FQGNSA. The V gene end was trimmed by 3 bases and the J gene end by 0 bases; junction bases not matched to a gene: 6. CDR3 sequence reads: CASSFRPGLASTDTQYF. The CDR3 DNA is TGTGCCAGCAGCTTTCGACCGGGACTAGCGAGCACAGATACGCAGTATTTT.